This TCR beta chain was profiled in a study of CD8+ T cells in alopecia areata. Deletions cut 7 bases from V and 7 bases from J, with 25 bases between. Germline CDR1 and CDR2: SQVTM and ANQGSEA. The CDR3 contains 15 residues. Investigators isolated RNA and reverse transcribed it into cDNA to act as the sequencing template. Generated by immunoSEQ multiplex PCR, the TCRdb table keeps only in-frame clones and is missing some. The sample has about 120,000 clones, roughly two fifths seen once. This clone was counted between two and nine times. The sequenced sample consisted of CD4+ T cells sorted from blood. This sequence was found in a human donor with alopecia areata. The chain carries TRBV29-1 and TRBJ1-1; the D gene is possibly TRBD1 (5 bases). The CDR3 reads CSGGSRPAMHFEAFF. The CDR3, as DNA: TGCAGCGGGGGGTCCCGCCCGGCTATGCATTTTGAAGCTTTCTTT.